This is a list of T cell receptor beta chains from one sample in a study of shared clonotypes between healthy human individuals. Profiled with immunoSEQ multiplex PCR; TCRdb holds only in-frame clones, not every one. The sample has roughly 1 million clones; roughly 80% are singletons. Material: memory CD4+ T cells sorted from blood. These receptor sequences come from a man younger than 35 in good health. The conserved cysteine and the conserved F or W are not part of the CDR3 here. Each record gives: V gene, CDR3 protein.

>TRBV6-5
ASSTLAEAF
>TRBV25-1
ASSPSEGQATGTQY
>TRBV21-1
ASSSRDRGRVSYYT
>TRBV6-6
ASSSTDTQY
>TRBV6-5
ASRKGSGLALR
>TRBV27
ASSLWGNSYNSPLH
>TRBV10-3
AISRTEISGTEAF
>TRBV19
ASSGGGYSNQPQH
>TRBV6-1
ASSEPAGGVSYNEQF
>TRBV5-6
ASRPTSGGSYEQY
>TRBV28
ASSYLAGAPSYNEQF
>TRBV7-2
ASSLDTDSYNEQF
>TRBV5-4
ASSLGRVGNTIY
>TRBV29-1
SVVGGRTYEQY
>TRBV2
ASSEWRTVNTEAF
>TRBV30
AWTLGGSGNTIY
>TRBV2
ASLLGAANTEAF
>TRBV11-2
ASSSTGEQPQH
>TRBV19
ASGDRGLMGNQPQH
>TRBV7-8
ASSLVGTSVREQY
>TRBV30
AWSLRGTDTQY
>TRBV6-5
AVTRADTQY
>TRBV5-4
ASRPGGTSVSDTQY
>TRBV6-1
ASSGGRENTEAF
>TRBV19
ASSIDPPGAGGRYEQF
>TRBV7-7
ASSLGRGETQY
>TRBV27
ASGPSAYGNSPLH
>TRBV14
ASSQGYEQY
>TRBV6-4
ASSVAGSYNEQF
>TRBV6-5
ASRRRTGELF
>TRBV18
ASSPQAHEQY
>TRBV2
ASSLGGKVEKLF